The subject of this entry is one T cell receptor (beta chain). The antigen is not known. This record comes from a study of Ad26.COV2.S vaccination and SARS-CoV-2 variants. Study-level information: Intramuscularly, Ad26.COV2.S was given either once or twice, 56 days apart. The study's findings and limits: Non-spike TCR breadth did not differ much between vaccine and placebo recipients.

The assay was immunoSEQ multiplex PCR, and TCRdb's table has in-frame clones only and misses some. Of around 320,000 clones in the sample, roughly 84% were seen once. Treatment of the sample: about 20 received Ad26.COV2.S at low or high dose, single or two shots; several received placebo; per-sample allocation not given. Sampling was performed 63 days after the first vaccine or placebo injection. Expressing Wuhan-strain SARS-CoV-2 spike, an Ad26 vector served as the vaccine. This material consisted of peripheral blood, taken in a trial of Ad26.COV2.S vaccine versus placebo. The TCR originated in a person aged 18 to 59 who received the Ad26.COV2.S COVID-19 vaccine or a placebo.

This CDR3 reads CASSQATASGNTIYF. In DNA, the CDR3 is TGCGCCAGCAGCCAAGCGACAGCCTCTGGAAACACCATATATTTT. The V call is TRBV5-1, the J call TRBJ1-3; TRBD1 is a possible D gene (5 bases). Germline V gene lookup returns CDR1 SGHRS and CDR2 YFSETQ. V dropped 4 bases and J dropped 0 bases, with 11 bases sitting between them. CDR3 length: 15 amino acids. Combining the CDR3 with reference TRBV5-1 and TRBJ1-3 gives the whole variable domain KAGVTQTPRYLIKTRGQQVTLSCSPISGHRSVSWYQQTPGQGLQFLFEYFSETQRNKGNFPGRFSGRQFSNSRSEMNVSTLELGDSALYLCASSQATASGNTIYFGEGSWLTVV.